This T cell receptor beta chain was observed in a study of blood T cell repertoires in COVID-19. Turning to the study itself: COVID-19 samples from acute and convalescent phases originated in the United States, Italy and Spain. T cells, B-cell-depleted T cells, or PBMCs supplied cDNA or gDNA.

How the authors handled the data: Estimates of nucleated cell counts were drawn from the amplification of reference gene primers. Sequencing used immunoSEQ multiplex PCR; TCRdb keeps in-frame clones, though not all of them. The DNA was the basis for D and trimming; V, J and clone size are from that table. The data show around 190,000 clones, 80% seen once. V lost 2 bases to trimming and J lost 4 bases, with 12 bases between them. The length of the CDR3 is 14 residues. The germline V gene has CDR1 SGHRS and CDR2 YFSETQ. The specimen was peripheral blood. The sequence was obtained from a man between 65 and 79 years old with active or convalescent COVID-19. The chain carries TRBV5-1 and TRBJ1-2; TRBD1 might be the D (5 bases). CDR3 region: CASSFTGAVYGYTF. CDR3 nucleotides: TGCGCCAGCAGCTTCACTGGGGCCGTCTATGGCTACACCTTC. Full variable domain (missing parts from reference TRBV5-1 and TRBJ1-2): KAGVTQTPRYLIKTRGQQVTLSCSPISGHRSVSWYQQTPGQGLQFLFEYFSETQRNKGNFPGRFSGRQFSNSRSEMNVSTLELGDSALYLCASSFTGAVYGYTFGSGTRLTVV.